This entry concerns a single T cell receptor (beta chain). The antigen is unknown. The donors were members of the validation cohort, which comprised under 150 subjects and was separate from the first cohort of roughly 700 subjects. The data were taken from a study of cytomegalovirus exposure and HLA in healthy donors. Overall study: The 90 to 150 validation repertoires matched the 650 to 850 first-cohort repertoires in platform, a later analysis reported.

Germline assignment: CDR1 MDHEN and CDR2 SYDVKM. The CDR3 spans 15 residues. Trimming left V 3 bases short and J 1 base short, with 12 bases between. TCRdb keeps only in-frame clones here, not all; method: immunoSEQ multiplex PCR. The sample holds fewer than 130,000 clones, 88% seen once. General study points: TCR sequences were mostly rare, though some public TCRs occurred in many donors. Overall, around 160 TCR beta chains were annotated as cytomegalovirus-associated.

The sequenced material came from PBMCs. V gene TRBV28 combines with J gene TRBJ1-1; D uncertain. This receptor was obtained from a woman aged 25 to 39 in good health and CMV-seropositive. CDR3 bases: TGTGCCAGCAGTTTGGTGCCCCGGTGGAACACTGAAGCTTTCTTT. This sequence encodes CASSLVPRWNTEAFF. The variable domain in full, completed from reference TRBV28 and TRBJ1-1, reads DVKVTQSSRYLVKRTGEKVFLECVQDMDHENMFWYRQDPGLGLRLIYFSYDVKMKEKGDIPEGYSVSREKKERFSLILESASTNQTSMYLCASSLVPRWNTEAFFGQGTRLTVV.